This T cell receptor beta chain originates from a study of blood T cells in healthy people across ages. A note on this clonotype: Its antigen is not known.

A sample-barcoded 5' primer and a J-beta primer mix were used in a second PCR of roughly 7 to 12 cycles. Individual samples furnished no less than 3 million CDR3-containing paired-end reads apiece. TCRdb reanalysed the 5' RACE reads using MiXCR and keeps one entry per CDR3 protein. The table lists about 1.4 million distinct CDR3 sequences, around 55% of them singletons. Germline loops: CDR1 DFQATT, CDR2 SNEGSKA (reference sequence). The CDR3 runs to 12 residues. V gave up 5 bases and J gave up 10 bases, with 17 bases separating them. Study-level results: Getting older went along with TCR beta diversity per million T cells dropping roughly linearly. Naive and antigen-experienced cells were not separated, limiting conclusive comparison.

Sequenced: blood. The chain has TRBV20-1 and TRBJ1-1, with D possibly matching TRBD1 (5 bases). The sequence was collected from a man aged 18-30 years in good health. This chain's CDR3 is CSAEPGRGGAFF. In DNA, the CDR3 is TGCAGTGCTGAGCCAGGGCGAGGAGGAGCTTTCTTT.